The clone carrying this T cell receptor beta chain was recorded many times. Its antigen is unknown. The data belong to a study of T cells in Graves' hyperthyroidism and ophthalmopathy. Study overall: Pretreatment peripheral blood was obtained at initial diagnosis.

Study-wide findings and caveats: Using 13 V-J features, a model discriminated ophthalmopathy from stable hyperthyroidism.

Researchers took RNA transcripts and amplified the TCR beta CDR3 regions from them. The study used the HTBI primer set for a first-round RT-PCR of the TCR CDR3. TCRdb recomputed calls from the multiplex PCR reads with MiXCR, one row per CDR3 protein. The sample includes 300,000 to 500,000 distinct CDR3 sequences, about 14% of them seen just once. V lost 4 bases, J lost 5 bases, and 15 bases lay in between. The germline CDR1 and CDR2 sequences are LGHDT and YNNKEL (reference sequence). There are 14 residues in the CDR3. The sequenced material came from blood. The rearrangement uses TRBV3-1 and TRBJ2-7; either TRBD1 or TRBD2 may supply D (5 bases each). The origin of this receptor is a middle-aged man with Graves' ophthalmopathy. CDR3 in amino acids: CASSPSGPGHEQYF. Written as DNA, the CDR3 is TGTGCCAGCAGCCCTTCGGGACCAGGGCACGAGCAGTACTTC.